This paragraph reports one TCR beta chain. Its specificity is unknown. Germline CDR1 is LGHDT and CDR2 is YNNKEL (reference sequence). Trimming took 0 bases from V and 4 from J; bases not matched to a gene: 10. The length of the CDR3 is 17 residues. Data came from immunoSEQ multiplex PCR; TCRdb stores just in-frame clones and leaves some out. Seen here are over 130,000 clones, 85% to 90% observed once, and the top ten hold about 3.1%. The data were taken from a study of T cell responses to AZD1222 COVID-19 vaccine. General study results and limits: Baseline antibody screening turned up just a handful of seropositive AZD1222 recipients.

The TCR sequence derives from an adult who received the AZD1222 COVID-19 vaccine. The input for sequencing was peripheral blood, taken 28 days after the second AZD1222 dose. The chain recombines TRBV3-1 (or the pseudogene TRBV3-2) with TRBJ2-3; 7 nucleotides align to TRBD2. CDR3: CASSQDASGVSSDTQYF. For the CDR3, the DNA is TGTGCCAGCAGCCAAGATGCCAGCGGGGTTAGCTCAGATACGCAGTATTTT.